This record looks at one T cell receptor beta chain sequence and its context. The data derive from a study of blood T cell repertoires in COVID-19. In the study overall: COVID-19 samples, acute and convalescent, were from the United States, Italy and Spain. Nucleic acid was either cDNA or gDNA, and it came from T cells, B-cell-depleted T cells, or PBMCs.

Per the original methods: Reference gene primer amplification gave nucleated cell count estimates. Sequenced by immunoSEQ multiplex PCR; TCRdb stores in-frame clones only, minus some. V and J calls and clone size are copied from that table; D and trimming were computed from the DNA. The sample records roughly 110,000 clones, over 80% being singletons. Trimming cost V 4 bases and J 3 bases, with 7 bases left between them. The CDR3 extends over 12 amino acids. CDR1 SQVTM and CDR2 ANQGSEA come from the germline V gene. What was sequenced was peripheral blood. This clonotype was sampled from a woman between 70 and 85 years old with acute or convalescent COVID-19. The chain has TRBV29-1 and TRBJ2-4; D may be TRBD1 (6 bases). The CDR3 loop reads CSVADSKNIQYF. The DNA for the CDR3 is TGCAGCGTTGCGGACAGCAAAAACATTCAGTACTTC.